This T cell receptor beta chain was recovered during a study of blood T cells in healthy people across ages. Study-wide context: Template switching picked up about one barcoded beta molecule for each two T cells. Study outcomes and limitations: When one million T cells were used, diversity estimates were thought to be underestimates.

Then a second PCR, running about 6 to 11 cycles, was carried out with a sample-barcoded 5' primer and a J-beta primer mix. TCRdb itself ran the 5' RACE reads through MiXCR, one entry per CDR3 protein. The data show roughly 1.6 million distinct CDR3 sequences, about 35% seen once. Every donor gave 7.5 to 10 milliliters of peripheral blood. This clonotype has just a few counts. Its cognate antigen is unknown. The V and J ends lost 3 bases and 4 bases respectively, with 12 bases between them. The CDR3 length is 13 residues. CDR1 and CDR2 (germline): DFQATT, SNEGSKA (reference sequence). The chain employs TRBV20-1 and TRBJ1-1, with D unclear. This sequence originates from a woman in her 30s in good health. Sample: blood. The CDR3 loop is CSARTGVGTEAFF. The CDR3, as DNA: TGCAGTGCTAGGACCGGAGTCGGCACTGAAGCTTTCTTT.